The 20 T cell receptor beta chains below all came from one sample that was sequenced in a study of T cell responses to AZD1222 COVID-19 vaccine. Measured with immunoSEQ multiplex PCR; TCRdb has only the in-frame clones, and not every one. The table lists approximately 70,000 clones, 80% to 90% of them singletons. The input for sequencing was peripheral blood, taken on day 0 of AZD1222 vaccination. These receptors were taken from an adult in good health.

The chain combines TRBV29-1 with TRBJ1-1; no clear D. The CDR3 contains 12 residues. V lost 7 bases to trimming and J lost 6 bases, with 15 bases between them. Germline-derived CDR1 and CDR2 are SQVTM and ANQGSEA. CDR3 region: CSAKIVGSEAFF. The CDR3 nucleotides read TGCAGCGCAAAAATTGTTGGTTCTGAAGCTTTCTTT.

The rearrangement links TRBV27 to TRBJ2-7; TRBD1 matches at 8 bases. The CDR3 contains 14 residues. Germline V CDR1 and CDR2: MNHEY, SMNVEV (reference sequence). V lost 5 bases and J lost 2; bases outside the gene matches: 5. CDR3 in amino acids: CASSPGTGPYEQYF. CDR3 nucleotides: TGTGCCAGCAGTCCGGGGACAGGACCCTACGAGCAGTACTTC.

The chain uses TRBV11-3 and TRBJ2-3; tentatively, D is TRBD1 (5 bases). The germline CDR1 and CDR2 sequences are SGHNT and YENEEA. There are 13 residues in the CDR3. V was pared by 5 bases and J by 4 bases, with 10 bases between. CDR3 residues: CASSARDSDTQYF. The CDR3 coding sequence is TGTGCCAGCAGCGCCAGGGATTCAGATACGCAGTATTTT.

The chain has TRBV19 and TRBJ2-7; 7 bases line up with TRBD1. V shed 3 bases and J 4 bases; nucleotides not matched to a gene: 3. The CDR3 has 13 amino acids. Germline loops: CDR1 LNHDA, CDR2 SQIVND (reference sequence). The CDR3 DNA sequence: TGTGCCAGTAGTATGGGACAGTTGTACGAGCAGTACTTC. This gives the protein CASSMGQLYEQYF.

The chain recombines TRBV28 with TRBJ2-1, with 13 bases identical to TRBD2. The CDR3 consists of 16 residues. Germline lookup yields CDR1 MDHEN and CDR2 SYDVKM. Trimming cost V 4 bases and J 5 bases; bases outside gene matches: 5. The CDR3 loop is CASSSPGLAGHNEQFF. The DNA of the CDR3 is TGTGCCAGCAGTTCCCCGGGACTAGCGGGGCACAATGAGCAGTTCTTC.

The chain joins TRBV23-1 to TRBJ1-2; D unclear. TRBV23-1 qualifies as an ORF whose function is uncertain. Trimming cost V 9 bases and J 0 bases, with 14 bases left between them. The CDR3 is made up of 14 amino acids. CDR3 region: CARTPGTTNYGYTF. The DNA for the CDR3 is TGCGCCAGGACGCCGGGAACCACTAACTATGGCTACACCTTC.

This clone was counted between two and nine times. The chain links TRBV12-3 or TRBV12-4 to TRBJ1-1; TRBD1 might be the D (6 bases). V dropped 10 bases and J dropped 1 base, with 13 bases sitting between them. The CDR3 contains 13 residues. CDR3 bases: TGTGCCACCAACAGGGCTCAGAACACTGAAGCTTTCTTT. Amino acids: CATNRAQNTEAFF.

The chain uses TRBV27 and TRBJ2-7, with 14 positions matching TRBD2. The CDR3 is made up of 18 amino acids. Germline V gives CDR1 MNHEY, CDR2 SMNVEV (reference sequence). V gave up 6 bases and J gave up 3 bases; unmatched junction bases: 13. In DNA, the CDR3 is TGTGCCAGCAGACATGGGACTAGCGGGAGAACCTTTATCTACGAGCAGTACTTC. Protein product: CASRHGTSGRTFIYEQYF.

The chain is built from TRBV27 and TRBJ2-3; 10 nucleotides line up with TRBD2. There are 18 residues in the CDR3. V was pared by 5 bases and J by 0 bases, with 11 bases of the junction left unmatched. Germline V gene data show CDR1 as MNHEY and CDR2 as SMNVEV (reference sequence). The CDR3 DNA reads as TGTGCCAGCAGTCCCGGACTAGCGGACCTGAGTAGCACAGATACGCAGTATTTT. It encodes CASSPGLADLSSTDTQYF.

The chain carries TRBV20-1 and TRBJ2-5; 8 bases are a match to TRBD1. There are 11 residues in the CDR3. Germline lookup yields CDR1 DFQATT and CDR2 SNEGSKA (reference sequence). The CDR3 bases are TGCAGGGGGGACAGGCAAGAGACCCAGTACTTC. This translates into CRGDRQETQYF.

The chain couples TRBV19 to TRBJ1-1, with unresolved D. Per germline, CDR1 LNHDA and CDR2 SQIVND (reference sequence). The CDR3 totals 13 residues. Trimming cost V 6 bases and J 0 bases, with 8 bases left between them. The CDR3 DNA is TGTGCCAGTAGATCGGGTATGAACACTGAAGCTTTCTTT. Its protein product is CASRSGMNTEAFF.

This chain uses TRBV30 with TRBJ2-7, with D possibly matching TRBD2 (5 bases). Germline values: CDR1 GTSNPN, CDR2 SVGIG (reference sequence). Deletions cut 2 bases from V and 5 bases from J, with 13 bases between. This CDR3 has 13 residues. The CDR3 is CAWSPFVGNEQYF. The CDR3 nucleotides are TGTGCCTGGAGTCCCTTTGTCGGGAACGAGCAGTACTTC.

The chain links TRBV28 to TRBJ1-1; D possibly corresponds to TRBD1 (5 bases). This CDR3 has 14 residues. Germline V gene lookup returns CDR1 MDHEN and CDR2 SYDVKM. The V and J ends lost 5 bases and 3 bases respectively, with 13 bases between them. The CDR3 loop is CASSLPREYTEAFF. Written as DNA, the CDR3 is TGTGCCAGCAGTCTTCCCAGGGAATACACTGAAGCTTTCTTT. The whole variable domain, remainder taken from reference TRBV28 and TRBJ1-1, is DVKVTQSSRYLVKRTGEKVFLECVQDMDHENMFWYRQDPGLGLRLIYFSYDVKMKEKGDIPEGYSVSREKKERFSLILESASTNQTSMYLCASSLPREYTEAFFGQGTRLTVV.

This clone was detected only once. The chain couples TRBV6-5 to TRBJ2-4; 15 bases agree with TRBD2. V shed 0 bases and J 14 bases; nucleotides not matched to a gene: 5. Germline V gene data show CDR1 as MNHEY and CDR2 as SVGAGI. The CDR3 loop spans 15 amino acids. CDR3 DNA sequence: TGTGCCAGCAGTTACTCTAGGACTAGCGGGAGGGCCAAGTACTTC. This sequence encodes CASSYSRTSGRAKYF.

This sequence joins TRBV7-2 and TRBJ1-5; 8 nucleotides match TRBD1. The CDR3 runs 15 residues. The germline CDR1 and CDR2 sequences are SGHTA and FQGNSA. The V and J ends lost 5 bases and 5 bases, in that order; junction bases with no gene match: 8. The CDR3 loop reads CASSPRTGIDQPQHF. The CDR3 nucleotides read TGTGCCAGCAGCCCCCGGACAGGGATCGATCAGCCCCAGCATTTT.

The CDR3: CASSFAYNEQFF. The DNA of the CDR3 is TGTGCCAGCAGCTTTGCCTACAATGAGCAGTTCTTC. The chain has TRBV5-4 and TRBJ2-1, with no clear D. Trimming left V 2 bases short and J 2 bases short, with 2 bases between. Germline CDR1 is SGHNT and CDR2 is YYREEE (reference sequence). This CDR3 comprises 12 residues.

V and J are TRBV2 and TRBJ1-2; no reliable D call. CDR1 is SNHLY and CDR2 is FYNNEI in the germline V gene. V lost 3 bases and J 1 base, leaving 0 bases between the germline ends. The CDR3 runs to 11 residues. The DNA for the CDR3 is TGTGCCAGCAGTGATAACTATGGCTACACCTTC. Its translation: CASSDNYGYTF.

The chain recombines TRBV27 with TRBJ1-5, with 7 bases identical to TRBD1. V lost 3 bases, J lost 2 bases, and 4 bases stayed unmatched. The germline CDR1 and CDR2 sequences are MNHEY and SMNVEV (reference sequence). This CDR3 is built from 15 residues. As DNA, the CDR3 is TGTGCCAGCAGTTTTCAAGGGACAGGCAATCAGCCCCAGCATTTT. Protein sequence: CASSFQGTGNQPQHF.

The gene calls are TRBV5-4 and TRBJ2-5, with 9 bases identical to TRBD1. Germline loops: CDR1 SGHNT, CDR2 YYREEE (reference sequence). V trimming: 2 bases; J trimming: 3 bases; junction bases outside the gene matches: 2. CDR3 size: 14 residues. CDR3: CASSFGTGKETQYF. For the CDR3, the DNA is TGTGCCAGCAGCTTTGGGACAGGGAAAGAGACCCAGTACTTC.

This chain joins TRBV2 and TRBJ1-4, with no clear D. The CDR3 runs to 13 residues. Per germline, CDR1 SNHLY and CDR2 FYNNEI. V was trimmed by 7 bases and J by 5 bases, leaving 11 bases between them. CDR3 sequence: CASTPEKNEKLFF. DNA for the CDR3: TGTGCCAGCACTCCGGAGAAAAATGAAAAACTGTTTTTT.